A selection of T cell receptor beta chains follows, all from one sample in a study of blood T cells in healthy people across ages. TCRdb re-called the 5' RACE reads with MiXCR, one entry per CDR3 protein. The data hold 600,000 to 650,000 distinct CDR3 sequences, with roughly 53% observed a single time. The material sequenced was blood. These receptors were taken from a man aged 60 to 69 in good health. The CDR3 runs from the conserved cysteine through the conserved F or W. The D gene is left open where the match is weak. Clone size, where shown, is once, few, many, or a class for clones that have expanded.

d_gene: -
abundance: -
j_gene: TRBJ2-7
v_gene: TRBV10-3
CDR3aa: CAISDSPSRDEQYF
CDR3nt: TGTGCCATCAGTGATAGCCCCTCGAGGGACGAGCAGTACTTC

d_gene: -
abundance: few
j_gene: TRBJ1-6
v_gene: TRBV28
CDR3aa: CASSLFPENSPLHF
CDR3nt: TGTGCCAGCAGTTTATTTCCGGAAAATTCACCCCTCCACTTT

d_gene: -
abundance: -
j_gene: TRBJ2-1
v_gene: TRBV4-1
CDR3aa: CASSPRVALTYNEQFF
CDR3nt: TGCGCCAGCAGCCCCAGGGTAGCCCTTACCTACAATGAGCAGTTCTTC

d_gene: TRBD1
abundance: once
j_gene: TRBJ2-6
v_gene: TRBV4-2
CDR3aa: CAGSPGAGGSKANVLTF
CDR3nt: TGTGCCGGCAGCCCCGGAGCAGGGGGCTCAAAGGCCAACGTCCTGACTTTC

d_gene: -
abundance: few
j_gene: TRBJ2-5
v_gene: TRBV12-3/TRBV12-4
CDR3aa: CASSPTGSQETQYF
CDR3nt: TGTGCCAGCAGTCCAACAGGGTCCCAAGAGACCCAGTACTTC

d_gene: TRBD1
abundance: -
j_gene: TRBJ2-2
v_gene: TRBV28
CDR3aa: CASRPGQSYTGELFF
CDR3nt: TGTGCCAGCAGGCCGGGACAGAGTTACACCGGGGAGCTGTTTTTT

d_gene: TRBD1
abundance: -
j_gene: TRBJ2-1
v_gene: TRBV11-3
CDR3aa: CASSPHGTGGNEQFF
CDR3nt: TGTGCCAGCAGCCCACACGGGACAGGGGGCAATGAGCAGTTCTTC

d_gene: TRBD1
abundance: -
j_gene: TRBJ2-7
v_gene: TRBV5-1
CDR3aa: CASSLDGQGEQYF
CDR3nt: TGCGCCAGCAGCTTGGATGGACAGGGCGAGCAGTACTTC

d_gene: TRBD2
abundance: -
j_gene: TRBJ2-1
v_gene: TRBV12-3/TRBV12-4
CDR3aa: CASSPSGANNGQFF
CDR3nt: TGTGCCAGCAGTCCGAGCGGGGCCAACAATGGGCAGTTCTTC

d_gene: -
abundance: -
j_gene: TRBJ2-7
v_gene: TRBV13
CDR3aa: CASSATGGTSYEQYF
CDR3nt: TGTGCCAGCAGCGCTACGGGTGGTACCTCCTACGAGCAGTACTTC

d_gene: -
abundance: -
j_gene: TRBJ2-1
v_gene: TRBV7-6
CDR3aa: CASSRIGGVSYNEQFF
CDR3nt: TGTGCCAGCAGCCGCATAGGTGGCGTCTCCTACAATGAGCAGTTCTTC

d_gene: TRBD2
abundance: -
j_gene: TRBJ2-7
v_gene: TRBV7-8
CDR3aa: CASSKLAGASYEQYF
CDR3nt: TGTGCCAGCAGCAAACTAGCGGGGGCTTCGTACGAGCAGTACTTC

d_gene: TRBD2
abundance: -
j_gene: TRBJ2-3
v_gene: TRBV29-1
CDR3aa: CSVEASGATLSPGTQYF
CDR3nt: TGCAGCGTTGAGGCTAGCGGGGCCACACTGAGTCCAGGTACGCAGTATTTT

d_gene: TRBD1
abundance: -
j_gene: TRBJ2-7
v_gene: TRBV2
CDR3aa: CAGGQGNEQYF
CDR3nt: TGTGCCGGCGGACAGGGGAACGAGCAGTACTTC

d_gene: -
abundance: -
j_gene: TRBJ1-5
v_gene: TRBV4-1
CDR3aa: CASSRGPEQPQHF
CDR3nt: TGCGCCAGCAGCCGCGGGCCAGAGCAGCCCCAGCATTTT

d_gene: TRBD1
abundance: many
j_gene: TRBJ2-7
v_gene: TRBV29-1
CDR3aa: CSAGTGYEQYF
CDR3nt: TGCAGCGCCGGGACAGGGTACGAGCAGTACTTC

d_gene: -
abundance: -
j_gene: TRBJ1-1
v_gene: TRBV6-1
CDR3aa: CASRGGVMNTEAFF
CDR3nt: TGTGCCAGCAGGGGAGGAGTAATGAACACTGAAGCTTTCTTT

d_gene: TRBD2
abundance: -
j_gene: TRBJ2-1
v_gene: TRBV5-1
CDR3aa: CASSWGASGGLLRGEQFF
CDR3nt: TGCGCCAGCAGCTGGGGGGCTAGCGGGGGTCTCCTCCGGGGAGAGCAGTTCTTC

d_gene: TRBD2
abundance: few
j_gene: TRBJ2-1
v_gene: TRBV27
CDR3aa: CASSSAGGTDNEQFF
CDR3nt: TGTGCCAGCAGTTCCGCGGGGGGAACCGACAATGAGCAGTTCTTC

d_gene: -
abundance: -
j_gene: TRBJ2-4
v_gene: TRBV29-1
CDR3aa: CSVEDDYKNIQYF
CDR3nt: TGCAGCGTTGAGGACGACTACAAAAACATTCAGTACTTC

d_gene: TRBD1
abundance: -
j_gene: TRBJ2-2
v_gene: TRBV10-3
CDR3aa: CAISEDVTGADTGELFF
CDR3nt: TGTGCCATCAGTGAAGATGTGACAGGGGCCGACACCGGGGAGCTGTTTTTT

d_gene: TRBD1
abundance: -
j_gene: TRBJ2-3
v_gene: TRBV28
CDR3aa: CASSPDRGAVTDTQYF
CDR3nt: TGTGCCAGCAGTCCAGACAGGGGGGCCGTTACAGATACGCAGTATTTT

d_gene: -
abundance: -
j_gene: TRBJ2-7
v_gene: TRBV4-1
CDR3aa: CASSQAGSGYEQYF
CDR3nt: TGCGCCAGCAGTCAGGCAGGAAGCGGCTACGAGCAGTACTTC

d_gene: -
abundance: -
j_gene: TRBJ2-3
v_gene: TRBV6-6
CDR3aa: CASSGMVRVADTQYF
CDR3nt: TGTGCCAGCAGTGGAATGGTGCGGGTCGCAGATACGCAGTATTTT

d_gene: -
abundance: few
j_gene: TRBJ2-5
v_gene: TRBV29-1
CDR3aa: CSVELRDTFQETQYF
CDR3nt: TGCAGCGTTGAGCTCCGGGACACCTTCCAAGAGACCCAGTACTTC

d_gene: -
abundance: many
j_gene: TRBJ2-1
v_gene: TRBV5-5
CDR3aa: CASSLQPYNEQFF
CDR3nt: TGTGCCAGCAGCTTACAGCCCTACAATGAGCAGTTCTTC

d_gene: -
abundance: -
j_gene: TRBJ1-2
v_gene: TRBV20-1
CDR3aa: CSAPPPGLSYGYTF
CDR3nt: TGCAGTGCCCCTCCCCCGGGACTTAGCTATGGCTACACCTTC

d_gene: -
abundance: few
j_gene: TRBJ2-1
v_gene: TRBV29-1
CDR3aa: CSVGRNNEQFF
CDR3nt: TGCAGCGTTGGCCGGAACAATGAGCAGTTCTTC

d_gene: -
abundance: few
j_gene: TRBJ1-6
v_gene: TRBV3-1
CDR3aa: CASSRRLASPLHF
CDR3nt: TGTGCCAGCAGCCGCCGGCTGGCTTCACCCCTCCACTTT

d_gene: -
abundance: few
j_gene: TRBJ2-4
v_gene: TRBV3-1
CDR3aa: CASSQDLPSYQNIQYF
CDR3nt: TGTGCCAGCAGCCAAGATTTGCCGTCTTACCAAAACATTCAGTACTTC

d_gene: -
abundance: few
j_gene: TRBJ2-2
v_gene: TRBV29-1
CDR3aa: CSGTDSLNTGELFF
CDR3nt: TGCAGCGGGACGGACAGCCTGAACACCGGGGAGCTGTTTTTT

d_gene: TRBD2
abundance: -
j_gene: TRBJ2-5
v_gene: TRBV11-3
CDR3aa: CASSTGTSGTKETQYF
CDR3nt: TGTGCCAGCAGTACCGGGACTAGCGGAACAAAAGAGACCCAGTACTTC

d_gene: -
abundance: -
j_gene: TRBJ1-2
v_gene: TRBV4-1
CDR3aa: CASSQQAGSRGYGYTF
CDR3nt: TGCGCCAGCAGCCAACAAGCCGGGTCGCGGGGCTATGGCTACACCTTC

d_gene: -
abundance: few
j_gene: TRBJ2-1
v_gene: TRBV29-1
CDR3aa: CSVELLRAGGQFF
CDR3nt: TGCAGCGTTGAACTCCTACGGGCCGGCGGGCAGTTCTTC

d_gene: TRBD2
abundance: -
j_gene: TRBJ2-5
v_gene: TRBV20-1
CDR3aa: CSASGLAGWETQYF
CDR3nt: TGCAGTGCTTCCGGACTAGCGGGGTGGGAGACCCAGTACTTC

d_gene: TRBD1
abundance: -
j_gene: TRBJ2-5
v_gene: TRBV7-7
CDR3aa: CASSLGTGIETQYF
CDR3nt: TGTGCCAGCAGCTTAGGGACAGGGATCGAGACCCAGTACTTC

d_gene: -
abundance: -
j_gene: TRBJ2-7
v_gene: TRBV5-1
CDR3aa: CASSLAGRPEQYF
CDR3nt: TGCGCCAGCAGCTTGGCCGGTCGTCCCGAGCAGTACTTC

d_gene: -
abundance: -
j_gene: TRBJ2-3
v_gene: TRBV28
CDR3aa: CASSLRRVDTNTDTQYF
CDR3nt: TGTGCCAGCAGCCTCCGTCGGGTGGACACCAACACAGATACGCAGTATTTT

d_gene: TRBD2
abundance: -
j_gene: TRBJ2-1
v_gene: TRBV6-1
CDR3aa: CASSPLTSGGPSNEQFF
CDR3nt: TGTGCCAGCAGTCCGCTGACTAGCGGGGGGCCCTCCAATGAGCAGTTCTTC

d_gene: TRBD2
abundance: -
j_gene: TRBJ2-1
v_gene: TRBV13
CDR3aa: CASSVNGGRDEQFF
CDR3nt: TGTGCCAGCAGCGTCAACGGGGGGAGGGATGAGCAGTTCTTC

d_gene: -
abundance: -
j_gene: TRBJ2-5
v_gene: TRBV20-1
CDR3aa: CSAREPDKGETQYF
CDR3nt: TGCAGTGCTAGAGAACCGGACAAGGGAGAGACCCAGTACTTC

d_gene: -
abundance: once
j_gene: TRBJ2-7
v_gene: TRBV5-6
CDR3aa: CASSHQGGYEQYF
CDR3nt: TGTGCCAGCAGCCATCAGGGAGGCTACGAGCAGTACTTC

d_gene: TRBD1
abundance: -
j_gene: TRBJ1-4
v_gene: TRBV4-1
CDR3aa: CASSHPTGFNEKLFF
CDR3nt: TGCGCCAGCAGCCACCCGACAGGGTTTAATGAAAAACTGTTTTTT

d_gene: -
abundance: -
j_gene: TRBJ2-7
v_gene: TRBV7-9
CDR3aa: CASSLPIGEQYF
CDR3nt: TGTGCCAGCAGCTTACCGATCGGCGAGCAGTACTTC